The present T cell receptor (beta chain) was sequenced within a study of cytomegalovirus exposure and HLA in healthy donors. Primers for the PCR totalled 60 Vbeta and 13 Jbeta. Assay used: immunoSEQ multiplex PCR; TCRdb lists only in-frame clones, some missing. The sample lists around 150,000 clones; roughly 80% were seen once. J was trimmed by 3 bases and V by 6 bases; bases with no gene match: 15. CDR3 length equals 18 residues. Germline loops: CDR1 KGHSH, CDR2 LQKENI. J is TRBJ2-1 and V is TRBV18; the match to TRBD1 covers 9 bases. Sequenced material: PBMCs. The clonotype was recovered from a human donor in good health. CDR3 in amino acids: CASSLLSGTGTFYNEQFF. The CDR3 nucleotides read TGTGCCAGCTCGCTCCTTTCCGGGACAGGGACCTTCTACAATGAGCAGTTCTTC.